The clone carrying this TCR beta chain was picked up one time. Its antigen is as yet unknown. The CDR3 extends over 14 amino acids. Germline assignment: CDR1 SGHRS and CDR2 YFSETQ. The V end was cut by 1 base, the J end by 3 bases, with 7 bases between. These data are taken from a study of cytomegalovirus exposure and HLA in healthy donors. Study-level background: The 650 to 850 first-cohort repertoires and the 120 or so validation repertoires shared the same platform, a later analysis reported.

Findings and limits, study-wide: The authors enumerated over 150 TCR beta chains as linked to cytomegalovirus.

Repertoires were generated with immunoSEQ multiplex PCR, while TCRdb's copy carries only in-frame clones and drops some. Altogether 150,000 to 200,000 clones are present, about 82% being singletons, with the ten largest covering over 1.1%. The donors were part of the validation cohort of 120 subjects. That cohort was separate from the first cohort, which comprised 666 subjects. The chain links TRBV5-1 to TRBJ1-4; no reliable D call. The clonotype originates from a woman aged 18-30 years in good health and CMV-seronegative. The sequenced material came from PBMCs. The CDR3 DNA sequence: TGCGCCAGCAGCTTGTTGATAGCTAATGAAAAACTGTTTTTT. It encodes CASSLLIANEKLFF.